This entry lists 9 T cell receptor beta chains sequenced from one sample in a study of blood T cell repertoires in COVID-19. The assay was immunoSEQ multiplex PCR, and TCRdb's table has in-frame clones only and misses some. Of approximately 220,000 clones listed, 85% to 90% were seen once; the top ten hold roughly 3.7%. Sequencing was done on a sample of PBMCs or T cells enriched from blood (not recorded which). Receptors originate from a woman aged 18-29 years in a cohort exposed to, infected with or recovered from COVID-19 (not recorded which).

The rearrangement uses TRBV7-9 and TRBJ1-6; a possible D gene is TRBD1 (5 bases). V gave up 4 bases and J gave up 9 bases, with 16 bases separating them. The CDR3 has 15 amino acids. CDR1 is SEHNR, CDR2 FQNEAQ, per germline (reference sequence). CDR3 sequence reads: CASSWTGTLSSPLHF. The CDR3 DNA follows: TGTGCCAGCAGCTGGACCGGGACTTTGAGTTCACCCCTCCACTTT.

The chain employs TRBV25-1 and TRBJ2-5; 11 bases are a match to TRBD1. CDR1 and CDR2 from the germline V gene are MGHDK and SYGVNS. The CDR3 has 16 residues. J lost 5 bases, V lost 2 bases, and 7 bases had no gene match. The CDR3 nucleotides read TGTGCCAGCAGTGAACCTAGGACAGGGGGCGGGGAGACCCAGTACTTC. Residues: CASSEPRTGGGETQYF. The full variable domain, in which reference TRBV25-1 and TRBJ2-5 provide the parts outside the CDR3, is EADIYQTPRYLVIGTGKKITLECSQTMGHDKMYWYQQDPGMELHLIHYSYGVNSTEKGDLSSESTVSRIRTEHFPLTLESARPSHTSQYLCASSEPRTGGGETQYFGPGTRLLVL.

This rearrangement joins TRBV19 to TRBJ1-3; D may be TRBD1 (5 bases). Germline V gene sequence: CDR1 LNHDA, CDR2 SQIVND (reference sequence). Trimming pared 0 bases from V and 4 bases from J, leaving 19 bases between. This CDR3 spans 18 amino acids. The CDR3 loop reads CASSIDPVGRRSGNTIYF. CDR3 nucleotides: TGTGCCAGTAGTATAGATCCCGTGGGGCGCAGGAGCGGAAACACCATATATTTT.

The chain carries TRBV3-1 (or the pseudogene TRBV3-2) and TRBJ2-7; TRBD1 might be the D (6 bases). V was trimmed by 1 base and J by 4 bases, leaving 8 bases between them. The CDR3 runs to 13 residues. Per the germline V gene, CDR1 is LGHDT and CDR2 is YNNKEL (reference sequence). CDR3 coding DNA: TGTGCCAGCAGCCAAGCCACAGGGTACGAGCAGTACTTC. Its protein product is CASSQATGYEQYF.

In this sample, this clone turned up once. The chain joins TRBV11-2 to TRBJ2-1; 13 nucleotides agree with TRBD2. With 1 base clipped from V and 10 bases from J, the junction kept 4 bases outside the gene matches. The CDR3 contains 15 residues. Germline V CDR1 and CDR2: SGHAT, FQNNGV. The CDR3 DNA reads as TGTGCCAGCAGCTTAGGGGGACTAGCGGGGCTCGAGCAGTTCTTC. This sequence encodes CASSLGGLAGLEQFF.

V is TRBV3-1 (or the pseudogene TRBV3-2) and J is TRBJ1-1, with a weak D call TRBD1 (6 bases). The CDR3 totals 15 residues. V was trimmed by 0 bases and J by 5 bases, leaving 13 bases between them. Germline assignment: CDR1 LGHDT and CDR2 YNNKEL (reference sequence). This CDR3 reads CASSQEQGWGTEAFF. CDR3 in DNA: TGTGCCAGCAGCCAAGAACAGGGTTGGGGGACTGAAGCTTTCTTT.

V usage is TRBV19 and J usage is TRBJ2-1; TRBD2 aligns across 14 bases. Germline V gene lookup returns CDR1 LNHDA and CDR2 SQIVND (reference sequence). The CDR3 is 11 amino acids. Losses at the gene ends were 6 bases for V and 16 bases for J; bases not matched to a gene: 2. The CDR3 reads CASRTSGRVFF. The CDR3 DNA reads TGTGCCAGTAGGACTAGCGGGAGGGTATTCTTC.

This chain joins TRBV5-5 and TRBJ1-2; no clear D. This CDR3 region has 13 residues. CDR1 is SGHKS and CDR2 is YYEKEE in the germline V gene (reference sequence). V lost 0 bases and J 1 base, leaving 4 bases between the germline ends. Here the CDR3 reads CASSLEHNYGYTF. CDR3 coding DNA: TGTGCCAGCAGCTTGGAACATAACTATGGCTACACCTTC. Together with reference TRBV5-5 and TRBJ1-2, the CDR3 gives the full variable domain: DAGVTQSPTHLIKTRGQQVTLRCSPISGHKSVSWYQQVLGQGPQFIFQYYEKEERGRGNFPDRFSARQFPNYSSELNVNALLLGDSALYLCASSLEHNYGYTFGSGTRLTVV.

The CDR3 DNA sequence: TGTGCCACCAGCTCGACAGGGGCTCTTAGGGAGCCCCAGCATTTT. It encodes CATSSTGALREPQHF. The V gene is TRBV15, the J gene TRBJ1-5; 8 nucleotides match TRBD1. The V gene's germline CDR1 is LNHNV and CDR2 YYDKDF (reference sequence). The V segment lost 5 bases and the J segment 8 bases; nucleotides outside the gene matches: 11. CDR3 length: 15 amino acids.